The source of this T cell receptor beta chain is a study of cytomegalovirus exposure and HLA in healthy donors. V was pared by 0 bases and J by 7 bases, with 16 bases between. CDR1 and CDR2 (germline): SGHDT, YYEEEE. The CDR3 contains 15 residues. The PCR made use of 60 Vbeta and 13 Jbeta primers. Libraries were prepared by immunoSEQ multiplex PCR; TCRdb keeps only in-frame clonotypes and omits some of them. The sample has roughly 190,000 clones; 70% to 80% are singletons. This sequence originates from a woman aged 45 to 65 in good health and CMV-seronegative. Sequenced: PBMCs. The chain uses TRBV5-6 and TRBJ1-2; no reliable D call. CDR3 DNA sequence: TGTGCCAGCAGCTTGGCGGGAGGGTCGATTACTGGCTACACCTTC. Encoded protein: CASSLAGGSITGYTF.